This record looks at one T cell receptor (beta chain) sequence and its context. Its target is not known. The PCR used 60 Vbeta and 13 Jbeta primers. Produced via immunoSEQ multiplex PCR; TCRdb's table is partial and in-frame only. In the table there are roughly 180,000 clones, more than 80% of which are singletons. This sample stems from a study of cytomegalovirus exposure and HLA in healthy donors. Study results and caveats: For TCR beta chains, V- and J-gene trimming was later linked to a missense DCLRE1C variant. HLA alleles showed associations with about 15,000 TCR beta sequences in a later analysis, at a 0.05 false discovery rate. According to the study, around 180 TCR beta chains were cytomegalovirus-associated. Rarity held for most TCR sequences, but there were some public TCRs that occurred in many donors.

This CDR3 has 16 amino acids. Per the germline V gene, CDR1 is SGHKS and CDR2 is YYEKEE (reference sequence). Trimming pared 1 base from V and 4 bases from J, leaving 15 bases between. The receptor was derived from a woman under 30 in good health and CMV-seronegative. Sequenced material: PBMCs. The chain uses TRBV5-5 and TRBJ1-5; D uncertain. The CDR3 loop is CASSLMPRPGNQPQHF. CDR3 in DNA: TGTGCCAGCAGCTTGATGCCCCGGCCGGGGAATCAGCCCCAGCATTTT.